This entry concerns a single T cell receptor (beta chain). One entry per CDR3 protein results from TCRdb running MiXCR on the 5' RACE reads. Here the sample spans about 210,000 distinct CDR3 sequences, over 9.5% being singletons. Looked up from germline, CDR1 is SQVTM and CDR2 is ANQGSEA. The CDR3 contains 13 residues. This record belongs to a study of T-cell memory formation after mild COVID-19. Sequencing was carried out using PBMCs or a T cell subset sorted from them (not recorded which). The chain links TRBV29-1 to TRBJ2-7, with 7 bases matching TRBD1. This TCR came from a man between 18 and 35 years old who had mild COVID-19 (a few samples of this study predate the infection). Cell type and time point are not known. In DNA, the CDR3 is TGCGGTGCGGGCAGGGGGACACTGCGGGAGCAGTACTTC. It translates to CGAGRGTLREQYF.